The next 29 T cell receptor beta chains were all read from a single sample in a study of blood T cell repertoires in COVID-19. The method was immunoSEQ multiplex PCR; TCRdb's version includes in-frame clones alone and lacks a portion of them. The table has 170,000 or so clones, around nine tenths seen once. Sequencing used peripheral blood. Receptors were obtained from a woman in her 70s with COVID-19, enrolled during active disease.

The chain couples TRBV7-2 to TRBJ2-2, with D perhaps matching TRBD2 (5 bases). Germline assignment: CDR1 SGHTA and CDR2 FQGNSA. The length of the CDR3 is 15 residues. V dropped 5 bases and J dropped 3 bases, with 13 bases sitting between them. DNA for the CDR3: TGTGCCAGCAGCCCAAAGCTGGGAGACACCGGGGAGCTGTTTTTT. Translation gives CASSPKLGDTGELFF.

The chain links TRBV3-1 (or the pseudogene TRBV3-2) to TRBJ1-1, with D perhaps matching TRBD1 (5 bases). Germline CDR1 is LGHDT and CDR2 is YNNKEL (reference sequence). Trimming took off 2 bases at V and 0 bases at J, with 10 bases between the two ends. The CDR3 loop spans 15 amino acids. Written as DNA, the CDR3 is TGTGCCAGCAGCCAAACCGGACACCTGAACACTGAAGCTTTCTTT. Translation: CASSQTGHLNTEAFF.

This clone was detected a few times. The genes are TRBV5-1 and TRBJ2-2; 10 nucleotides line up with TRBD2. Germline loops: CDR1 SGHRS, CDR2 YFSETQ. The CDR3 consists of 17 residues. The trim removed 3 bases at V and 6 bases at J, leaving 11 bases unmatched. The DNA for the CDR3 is TGCGCCAGCAGCTCGATCACTAGCGGGATTTCCGCCGGGGAGCTGTTTTTT. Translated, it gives CASSSITSGISAGELFF.

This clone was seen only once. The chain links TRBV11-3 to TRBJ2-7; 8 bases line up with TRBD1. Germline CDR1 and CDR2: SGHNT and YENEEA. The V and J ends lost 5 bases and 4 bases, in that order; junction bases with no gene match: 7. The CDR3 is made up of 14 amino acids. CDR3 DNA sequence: TGTGCCAGCAGCCCGCGGACAGGGTGGTACGAGCAGTACTTC. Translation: CASSPRTGWYEQYF.

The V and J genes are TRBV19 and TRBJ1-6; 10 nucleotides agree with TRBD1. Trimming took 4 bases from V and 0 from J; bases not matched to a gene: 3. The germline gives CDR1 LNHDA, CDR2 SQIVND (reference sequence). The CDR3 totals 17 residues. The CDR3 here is CASSTGQGYSYNSPLHF. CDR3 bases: TGTGCCAGTAGTACGGGACAGGGGTACTCCTATAATTCACCCCTCCACTTT.

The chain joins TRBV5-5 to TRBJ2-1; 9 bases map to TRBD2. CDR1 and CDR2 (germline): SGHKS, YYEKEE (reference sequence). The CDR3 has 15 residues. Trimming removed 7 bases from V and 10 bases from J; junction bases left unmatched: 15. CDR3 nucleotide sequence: TGTGCCAGCTGGAGGCTAGCGGGACTATCAGGCGAGCAGTTCTTC. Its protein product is CASWRLAGLSGEQFF. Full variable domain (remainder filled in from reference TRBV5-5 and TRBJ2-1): DAGVTQSPTHLIKTRGQQVTLRCSPISGHKSVSWYQQVLGQGPQFIFQYYEKEERGRGNFPDRFSARQFPNYSSELNVNALLLGDSALYLCASWRLAGLSGEQFFGPGTRLTVL.

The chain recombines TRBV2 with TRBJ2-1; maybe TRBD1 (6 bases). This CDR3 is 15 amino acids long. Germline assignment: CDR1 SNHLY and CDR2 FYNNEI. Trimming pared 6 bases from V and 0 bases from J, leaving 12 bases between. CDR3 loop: CASSPSQGSYNEQFF. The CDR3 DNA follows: TGTGCCAGCAGCCCCTCACAGGGCTCCTACAATGAGCAGTTCTTC.

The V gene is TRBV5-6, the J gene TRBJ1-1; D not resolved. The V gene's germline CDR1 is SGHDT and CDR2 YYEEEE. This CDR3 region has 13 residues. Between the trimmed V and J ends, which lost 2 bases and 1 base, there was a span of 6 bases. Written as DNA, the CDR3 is TGTGCCAGCAGCTTTGGGAGGAACACTGAAGCTTTCTTT. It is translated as CASSFGRNTEAFF.

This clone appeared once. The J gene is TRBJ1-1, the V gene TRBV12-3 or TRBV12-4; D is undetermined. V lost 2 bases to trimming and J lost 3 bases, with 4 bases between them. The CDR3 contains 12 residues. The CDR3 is CASSLLYTEAFF. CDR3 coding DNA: TGTGCCAGCAGTTTATTATACACTGAAGCTTTCTTT.

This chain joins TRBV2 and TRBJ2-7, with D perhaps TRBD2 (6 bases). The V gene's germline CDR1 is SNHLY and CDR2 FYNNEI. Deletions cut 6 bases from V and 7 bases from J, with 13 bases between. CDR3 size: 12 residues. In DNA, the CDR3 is TGTGCCAGCAGCAGAACAGGAGGGGAGCAGTACTTC. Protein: CASSRTGGEQYF.

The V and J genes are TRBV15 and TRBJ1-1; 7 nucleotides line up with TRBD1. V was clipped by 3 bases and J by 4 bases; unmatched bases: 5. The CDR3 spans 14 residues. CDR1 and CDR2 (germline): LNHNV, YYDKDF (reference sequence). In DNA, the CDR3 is TGTGCCACCAGCAGCGACAGGGTCGGCACTGAAGCTTTCTTT. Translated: CATSSDRVGTEAFF.

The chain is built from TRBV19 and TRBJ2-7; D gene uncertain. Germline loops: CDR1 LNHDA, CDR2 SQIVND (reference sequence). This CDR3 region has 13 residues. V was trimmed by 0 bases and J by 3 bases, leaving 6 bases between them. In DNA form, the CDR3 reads TGTGCCAGTAGTATAGAGACATTCTACGAGCAGTACTTC. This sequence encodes CASSIETFYEQYF.

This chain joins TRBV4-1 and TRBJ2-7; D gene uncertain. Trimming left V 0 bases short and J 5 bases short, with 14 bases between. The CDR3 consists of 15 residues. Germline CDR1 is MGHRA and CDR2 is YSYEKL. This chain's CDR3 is CASSQDSGGWNEQYF. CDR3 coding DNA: TGCGCCAGCAGCCAAGATTCGGGTGGTTGGAACGAGCAGTACTTC.

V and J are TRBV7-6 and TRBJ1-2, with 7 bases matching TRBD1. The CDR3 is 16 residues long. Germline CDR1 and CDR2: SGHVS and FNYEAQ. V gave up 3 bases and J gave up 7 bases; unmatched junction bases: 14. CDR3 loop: CASSFYFTGAQGGYTF. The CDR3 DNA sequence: TGTGCCAGCAGCTTTTATTTTACAGGGGCCCAAGGTGGCTACACCTTC.

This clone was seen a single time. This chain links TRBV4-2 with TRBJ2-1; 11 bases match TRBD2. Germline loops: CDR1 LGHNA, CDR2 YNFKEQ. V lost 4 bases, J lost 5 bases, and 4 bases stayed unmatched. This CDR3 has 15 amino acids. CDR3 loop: CASSPGLAEDNEQFF. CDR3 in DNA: TGTGCCAGCAGCCCGGGACTAGCGGAAGACAATGAGCAGTTCTTC.

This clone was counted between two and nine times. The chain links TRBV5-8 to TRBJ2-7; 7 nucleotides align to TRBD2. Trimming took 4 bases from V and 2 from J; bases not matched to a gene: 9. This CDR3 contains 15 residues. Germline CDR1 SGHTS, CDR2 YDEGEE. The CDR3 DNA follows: TGTGCCAGCAGCCGCGCTAGCGGAAGGGCCTACGAGCAGTACTTC. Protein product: CASSRASGRAYEQYF.

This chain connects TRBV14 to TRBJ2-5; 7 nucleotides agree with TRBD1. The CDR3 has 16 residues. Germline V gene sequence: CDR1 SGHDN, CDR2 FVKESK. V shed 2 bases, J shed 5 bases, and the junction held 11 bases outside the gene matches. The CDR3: CASSQRPDRARETQYF. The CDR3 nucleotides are TGTGCCAGCAGCCAAAGGCCAGACAGGGCGAGGGAGACCCAGTACTTC. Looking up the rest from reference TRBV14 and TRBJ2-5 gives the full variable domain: EAGVTQFPSHSVIEKGQTVTLRCDPISGHDNLYWYRRVMGKEIKFLLHFVKESKQDESGMPNNRFLAERTGGTYSTLKVQPAELEDSGVYFCASSQRPDRARETQYFGPGTRLLVL.

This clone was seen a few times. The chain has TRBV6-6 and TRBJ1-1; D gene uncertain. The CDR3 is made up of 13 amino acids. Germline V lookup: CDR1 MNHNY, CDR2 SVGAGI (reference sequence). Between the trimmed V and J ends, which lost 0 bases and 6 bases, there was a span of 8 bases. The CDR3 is CASSYSDTPEAFF. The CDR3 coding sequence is TGTGCCAGCAGTTACTCTGACACCCCTGAAGCTTTCTTT.

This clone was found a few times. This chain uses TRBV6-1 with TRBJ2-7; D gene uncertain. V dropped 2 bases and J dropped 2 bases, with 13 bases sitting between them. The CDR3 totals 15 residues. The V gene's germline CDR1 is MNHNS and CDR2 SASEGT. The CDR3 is CASSEIYGDPYEQYF. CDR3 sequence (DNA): TGTGCCAGCAGTGAAATATACGGAGACCCCTACGAGCAGTACTTC.

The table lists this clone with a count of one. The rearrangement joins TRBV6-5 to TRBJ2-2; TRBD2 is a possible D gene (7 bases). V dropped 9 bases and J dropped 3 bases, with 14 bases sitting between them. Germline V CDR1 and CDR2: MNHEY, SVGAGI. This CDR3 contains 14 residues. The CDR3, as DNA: TGTGCCAGGGGGGGGGCTAGCGACACCGGGGAGCTGTTTTTT. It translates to CARGGASDTGELFF.

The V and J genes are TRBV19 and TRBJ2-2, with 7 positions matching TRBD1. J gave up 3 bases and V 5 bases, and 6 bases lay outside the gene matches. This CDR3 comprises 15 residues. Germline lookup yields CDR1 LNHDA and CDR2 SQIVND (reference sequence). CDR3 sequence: CASSSTGVHTGELFF. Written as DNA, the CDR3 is TGTGCCAGTAGTTCTACAGGGGTTCACACCGGGGAGCTGTTTTTT.

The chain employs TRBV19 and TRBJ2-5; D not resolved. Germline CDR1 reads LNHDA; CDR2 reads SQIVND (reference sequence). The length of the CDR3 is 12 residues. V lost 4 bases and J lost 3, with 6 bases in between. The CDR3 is CASSTKKETQYF. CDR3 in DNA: TGTGCCAGTAGTACCAAAAAAGAGACCCAGTACTTC.

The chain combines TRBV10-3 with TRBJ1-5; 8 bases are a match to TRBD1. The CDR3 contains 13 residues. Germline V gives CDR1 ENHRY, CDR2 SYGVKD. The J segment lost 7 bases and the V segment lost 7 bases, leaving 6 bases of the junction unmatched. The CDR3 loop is CAITPGGDQPQHF. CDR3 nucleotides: TGTGCCATCACTCCAGGGGGCGACCAGCCCCAGCATTTT.

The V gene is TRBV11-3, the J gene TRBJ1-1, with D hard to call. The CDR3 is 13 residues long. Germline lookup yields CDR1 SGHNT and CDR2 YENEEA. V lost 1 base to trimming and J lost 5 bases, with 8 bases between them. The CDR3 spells CASSLGPGTEAFF. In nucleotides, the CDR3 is TGTGCCAGCAGCTTAGGTCCGGGGACTGAAGCTTTCTTT.

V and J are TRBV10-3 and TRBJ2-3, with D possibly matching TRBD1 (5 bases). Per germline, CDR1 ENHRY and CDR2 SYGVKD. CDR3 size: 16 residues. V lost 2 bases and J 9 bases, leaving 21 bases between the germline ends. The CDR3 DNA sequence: TGTGCCATCAGTGAGGTCTCAGGGATTTTGGCCAAGACGCAGTATTTT. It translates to CAISEVSGILAKTQYF.

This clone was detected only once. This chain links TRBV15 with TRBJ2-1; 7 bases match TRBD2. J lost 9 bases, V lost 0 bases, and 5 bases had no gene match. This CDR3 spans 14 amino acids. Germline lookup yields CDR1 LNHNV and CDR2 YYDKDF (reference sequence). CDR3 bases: TGTGCCACCAGCAGAGATAAGGGGAGGGGTGAGCAGTTCTTC. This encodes CATSRDKGRGEQFF.

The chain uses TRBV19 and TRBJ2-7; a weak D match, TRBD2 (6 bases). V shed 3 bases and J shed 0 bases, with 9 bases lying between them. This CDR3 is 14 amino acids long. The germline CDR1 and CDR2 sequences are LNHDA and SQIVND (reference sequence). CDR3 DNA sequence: TGTGCCAGTAGTATTGGGGGGATCTCCTACGAGCAGTACTTC. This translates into CASSIGGISYEQYF.

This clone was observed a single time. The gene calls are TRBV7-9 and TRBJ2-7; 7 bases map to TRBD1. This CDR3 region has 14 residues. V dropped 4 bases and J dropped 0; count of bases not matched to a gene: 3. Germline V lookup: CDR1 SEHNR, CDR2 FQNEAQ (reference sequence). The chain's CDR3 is CASSSDRSSYEQYF. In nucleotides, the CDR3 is TGTGCCAGCAGCTCGGACAGGAGCTCCTACGAGCAGTACTTC.

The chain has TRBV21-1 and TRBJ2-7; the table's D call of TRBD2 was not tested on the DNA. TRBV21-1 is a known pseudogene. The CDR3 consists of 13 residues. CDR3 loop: CASSTRGIYEQYF. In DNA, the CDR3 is TGTGCCAGCAGCACTCGAGGGATCTACGAGCAGTACTTC.